This TCR beta chain appears in the sequencing data of a study of low-dose radiotherapy and immunotherapy resistance in tumors. This CDR3 is 16 amino acids long. Trimming pared 8 bases from V and 5 bases from J, leaving 22 bases between. The sample holds many counts of this clonotype. Time point meaning: after trial treatment. This sample's treatment: LDRT plus nivolumab, ipilimumab, low-dose cyclophosphamide and aspirin (RACIN trial). With TRAV- and TRBV-specific primers, first-strand cDNA was made, covering the alpha and beta chains. TCRs underwent about 20 PCR cycles of amplification with a constant-region primer and V-primer adapter. TCRdb itself ran the reads through MiXCR, one entry per CDR3 protein. The table records under 110,000 distinct CDR3 sequences, less than 25% of them present only once.

The chain employs TRBV23-1 and TRBJ1-5; no reliable D call. TRBV23-1 is recorded as an ORF, its role being uncertain. The sequenced sample was PBMCs, obtained after low-dose radiotherapy plus immunotherapy. This sequence was found in a male donor with prostate cancer. The CDR3 DNA reads as TGCGCCAGCCGACCCGGCCCCGCGGGCGCGGATCAGCCCCAGCATTTT. It translates to CASRPGPAGADQPQHF.